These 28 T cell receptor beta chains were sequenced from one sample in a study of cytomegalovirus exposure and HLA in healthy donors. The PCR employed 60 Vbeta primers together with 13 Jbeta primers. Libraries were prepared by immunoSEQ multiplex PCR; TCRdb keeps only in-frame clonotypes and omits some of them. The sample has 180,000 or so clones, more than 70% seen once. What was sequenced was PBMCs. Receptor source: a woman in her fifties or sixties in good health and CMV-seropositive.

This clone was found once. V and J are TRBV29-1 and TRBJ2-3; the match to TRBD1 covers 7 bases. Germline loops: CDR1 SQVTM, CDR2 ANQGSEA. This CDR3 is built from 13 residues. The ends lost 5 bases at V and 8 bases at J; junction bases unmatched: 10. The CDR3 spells CSVLGGRRGTQYF. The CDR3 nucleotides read TGCAGCGTTCTAGGGGGCAGGAGAGGTACGCAGTATTTT.

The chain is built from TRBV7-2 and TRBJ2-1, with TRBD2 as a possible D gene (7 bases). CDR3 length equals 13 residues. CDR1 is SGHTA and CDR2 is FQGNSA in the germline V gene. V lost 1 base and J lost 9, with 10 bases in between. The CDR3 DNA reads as TGTGCCAGCAGCTTAGGAAGGGGGGGTGAGCAGTTCTTC. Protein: CASSLGRGGEQFF.

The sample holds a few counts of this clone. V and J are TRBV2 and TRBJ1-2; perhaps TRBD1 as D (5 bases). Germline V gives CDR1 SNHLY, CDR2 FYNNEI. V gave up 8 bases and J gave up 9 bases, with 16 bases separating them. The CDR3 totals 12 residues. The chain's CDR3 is CASCRRDQRYTF. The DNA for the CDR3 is TGTGCCAGCTGCCGGAGGGACCAGCGCTACACCTTC.

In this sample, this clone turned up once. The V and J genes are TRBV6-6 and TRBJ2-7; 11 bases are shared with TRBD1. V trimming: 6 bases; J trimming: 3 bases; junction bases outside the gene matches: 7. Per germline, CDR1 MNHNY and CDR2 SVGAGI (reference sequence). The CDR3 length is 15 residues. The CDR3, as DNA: TGTGCCAGCAGGGGAAGCGGGACAGGGGGCTACGAGCAGTACTTC. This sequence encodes CASRGSGTGGYEQYF.

In DNA form, the CDR3 reads TGTGCCAGCAGTTTAGTTGGGGGACAGGGAAACGAGCAGTACTTC. It translates to CASSLVGGQGNEQYF. The V and J genes are TRBV27 and TRBJ2-7, with TRBD1 matching over 9 bases. Germline V gene sequence: CDR1 MNHEY, CDR2 SMNVEV (reference sequence). The length of the CDR3 is 15 residues. Germline trimming cut 2 bases from V and 5 bases from J; bases unmatched to any gene: 7.

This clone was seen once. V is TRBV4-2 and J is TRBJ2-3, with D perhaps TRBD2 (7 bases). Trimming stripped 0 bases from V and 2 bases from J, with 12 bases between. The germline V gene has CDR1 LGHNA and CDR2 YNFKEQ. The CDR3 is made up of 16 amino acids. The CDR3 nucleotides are TGTGCCAGCAGCCAAGATCCGGCGGGGGCCACAGATACGCAGTATTTT. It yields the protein CASSQDPAGATDTQYF.

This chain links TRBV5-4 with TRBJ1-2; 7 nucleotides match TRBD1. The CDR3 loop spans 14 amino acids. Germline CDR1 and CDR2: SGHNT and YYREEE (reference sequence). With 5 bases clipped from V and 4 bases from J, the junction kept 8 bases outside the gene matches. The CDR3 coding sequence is TGTGCCAGCAGGACCGGGACAGAGACCTATGGCTACACCTTC. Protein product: CASRTGTETYGYTF.

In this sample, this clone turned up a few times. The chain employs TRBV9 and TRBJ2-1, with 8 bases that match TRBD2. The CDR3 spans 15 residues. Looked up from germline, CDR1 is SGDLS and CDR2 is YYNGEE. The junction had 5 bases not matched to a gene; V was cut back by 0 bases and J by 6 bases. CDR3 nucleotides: TGTGCCAGCAGCGTAGAAGGGACTAGGGGCAATGAGCAGTTCTTC. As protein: CASSVEGTRGNEQFF.

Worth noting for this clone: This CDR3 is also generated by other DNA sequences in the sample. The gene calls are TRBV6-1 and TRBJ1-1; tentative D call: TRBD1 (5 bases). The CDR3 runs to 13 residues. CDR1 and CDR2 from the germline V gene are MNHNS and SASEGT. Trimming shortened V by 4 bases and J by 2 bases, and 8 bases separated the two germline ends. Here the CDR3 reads CASSGQTNTEAFF. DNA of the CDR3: TGTGCCAGCAGTGGACAGACAAACACTGAAGCTTTCTTT.

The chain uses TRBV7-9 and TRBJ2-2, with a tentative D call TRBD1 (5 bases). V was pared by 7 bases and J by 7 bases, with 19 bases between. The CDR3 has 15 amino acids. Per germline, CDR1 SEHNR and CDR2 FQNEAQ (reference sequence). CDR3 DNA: TGTGCCAGCAACCAAGGGGCAGTCCTCGGCGGGGAGCTGTTTTTT. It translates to CASNQGAVLGGELFF.

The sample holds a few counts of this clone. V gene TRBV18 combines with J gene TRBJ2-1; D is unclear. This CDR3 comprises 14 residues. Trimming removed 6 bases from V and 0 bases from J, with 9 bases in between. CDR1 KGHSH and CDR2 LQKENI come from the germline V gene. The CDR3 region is CASSPPGSYNEQFF. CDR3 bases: TGTGCCAGCTCCCCCCCGGGCTCCTACAATGAGCAGTTCTTC.

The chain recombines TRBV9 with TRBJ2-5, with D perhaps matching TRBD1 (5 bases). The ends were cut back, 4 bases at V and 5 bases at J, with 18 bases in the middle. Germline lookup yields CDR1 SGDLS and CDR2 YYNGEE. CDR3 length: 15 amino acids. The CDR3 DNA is TGTGCCAGCAGCCCCCTTGATAGGGGTCGGGAGACCCAGTACTTC. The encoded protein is CASSPLDRGRETQYF.

The CDR3, as DNA: TGTGCCTGGAGTGTAGGGGGGACAGGGTCCTACGAGCAGTACTTC. Its protein is CAWSVGGTGSYEQYF. The chain links TRBV30 to TRBJ2-7; 9 nucleotides agree with TRBD1. In germline, CDR1 is GTSNPN, CDR2 SVGIG (reference sequence). This CDR3 is 15 amino acids long. The trim removed 0 bases at V and 1 base at J, leaving 4 bases unmatched.

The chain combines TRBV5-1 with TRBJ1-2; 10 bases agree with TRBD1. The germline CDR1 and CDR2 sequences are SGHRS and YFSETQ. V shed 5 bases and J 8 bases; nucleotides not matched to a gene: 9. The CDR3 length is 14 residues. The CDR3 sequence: CASSQLSTGGGYTF. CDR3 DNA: TGCGCCAGCAGTCAATTATCGACAGGGGGCGGCTACACCTTC.

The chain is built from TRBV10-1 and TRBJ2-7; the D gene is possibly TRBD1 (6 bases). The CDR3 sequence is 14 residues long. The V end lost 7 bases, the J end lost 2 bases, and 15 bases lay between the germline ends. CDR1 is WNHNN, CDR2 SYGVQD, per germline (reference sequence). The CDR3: CASTTRTETYEQYF. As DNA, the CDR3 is TGCGCCAGCACCACGAGGACAGAGACCTACGAGCAGTACTTC.

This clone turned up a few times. CDR3 residues: CASTSTGFMSNQPQHF. The CDR3 DNA reads as TGCGCCAGCACCTCGACAGGGTTCATGAGCAATCAGCCCCAGCATTTT. The chain links TRBV10-1 to TRBJ1-5; 7 nucleotides align to TRBD1. The CDR3 is made up of 16 amino acids. CDR1 is WNHNN and CDR2 is SYGVQD in the germline V gene (reference sequence). J lost 1 base, V lost 7 bases, and 10 bases had no gene match.

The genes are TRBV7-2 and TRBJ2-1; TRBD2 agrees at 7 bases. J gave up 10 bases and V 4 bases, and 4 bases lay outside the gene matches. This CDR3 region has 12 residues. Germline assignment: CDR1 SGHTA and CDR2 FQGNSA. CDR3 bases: TGTGCCAGCAGCTCGCGGGAGTTGGAGCAGTTCTTC. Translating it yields CASSSRELEQFF. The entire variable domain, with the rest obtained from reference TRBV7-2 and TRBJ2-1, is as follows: GAGVSQSPSNKVTEKGKDVELRCDPISGHTALYWYRQSLGQGLEFLIYFQGNSAPDKSGLPSDRFSAERTGGSVSTLTIQRTQQEDSAVYLCASSSRELEQFFGPGTRLTVL.

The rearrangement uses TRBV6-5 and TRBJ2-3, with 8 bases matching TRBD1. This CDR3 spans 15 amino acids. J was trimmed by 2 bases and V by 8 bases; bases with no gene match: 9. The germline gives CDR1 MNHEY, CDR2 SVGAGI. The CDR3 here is CASGRQGSYTDTQYF. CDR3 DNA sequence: TGTGCCAGCGGAAGACAGGGGTCTTACACAGATACGCAGTATTTT.

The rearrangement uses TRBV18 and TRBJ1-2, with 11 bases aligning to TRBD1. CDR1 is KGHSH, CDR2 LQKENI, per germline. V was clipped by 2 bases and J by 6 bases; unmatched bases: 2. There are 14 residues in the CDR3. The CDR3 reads CASSPRGQGDGYTF. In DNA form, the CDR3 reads TGTGCCAGCTCACCAAGGGGACAGGGGGATGGCTACACCTTC.

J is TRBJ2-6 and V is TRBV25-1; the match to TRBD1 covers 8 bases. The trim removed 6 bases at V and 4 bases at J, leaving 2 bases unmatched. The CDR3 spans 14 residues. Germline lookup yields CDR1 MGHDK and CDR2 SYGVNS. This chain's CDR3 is CASSRGPGANVLTF. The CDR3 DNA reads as TGTGCCAGCAGCAGGGGGCCAGGGGCCAACGTCCTGACTTTC.

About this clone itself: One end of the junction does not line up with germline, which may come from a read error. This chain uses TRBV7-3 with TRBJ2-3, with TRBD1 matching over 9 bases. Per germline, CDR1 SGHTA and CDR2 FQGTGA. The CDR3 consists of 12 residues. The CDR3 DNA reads TGTGCCAGCAGCCTAACGGGACAGGGATGGTATTTT. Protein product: CASSLTGQGWYF.

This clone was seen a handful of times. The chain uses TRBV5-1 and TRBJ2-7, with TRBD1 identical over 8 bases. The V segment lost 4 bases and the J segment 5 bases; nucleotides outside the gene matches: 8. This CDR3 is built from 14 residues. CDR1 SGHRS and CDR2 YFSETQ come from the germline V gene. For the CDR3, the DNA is TGCGCCAGCAGCGCCAGGACAGGGCCACACGAGCAGTACTTC. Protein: CASSARTGPHEQYF.

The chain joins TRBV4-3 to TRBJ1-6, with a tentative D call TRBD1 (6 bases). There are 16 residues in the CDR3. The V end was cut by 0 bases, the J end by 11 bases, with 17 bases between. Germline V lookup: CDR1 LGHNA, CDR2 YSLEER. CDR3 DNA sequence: TGCGCCAGCAGCCAAGATCCCCGGGGGGCTCTGGCACCCCTCCACTTT. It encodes CASSQDPRGALAPLHF.

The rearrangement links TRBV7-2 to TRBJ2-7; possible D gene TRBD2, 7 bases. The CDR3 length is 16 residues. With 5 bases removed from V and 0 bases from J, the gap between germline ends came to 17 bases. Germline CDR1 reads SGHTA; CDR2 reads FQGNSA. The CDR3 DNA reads TGTGCCAGCAGCAAGTTAGGGGGAGGGGCCTCCTACGAGCAGTACTTC. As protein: CASSKLGGGASYEQYF.

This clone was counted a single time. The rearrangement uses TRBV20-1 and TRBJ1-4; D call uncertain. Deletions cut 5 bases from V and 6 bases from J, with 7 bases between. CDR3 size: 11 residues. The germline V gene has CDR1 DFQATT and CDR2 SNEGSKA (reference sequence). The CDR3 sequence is CSAGSHEKLFF. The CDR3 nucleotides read TGCAGTGCTGGGAGCCATGAAAAACTGTTTTTT.

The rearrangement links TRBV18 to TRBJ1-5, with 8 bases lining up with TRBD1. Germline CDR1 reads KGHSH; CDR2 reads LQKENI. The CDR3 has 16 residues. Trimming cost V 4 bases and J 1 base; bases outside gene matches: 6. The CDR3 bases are TGTGCCAGCTCACTAAGCAGGGGGCTAAGCAATCAGCCCCAGCATTTT. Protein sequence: CASSLSRGLSNQPQHF.

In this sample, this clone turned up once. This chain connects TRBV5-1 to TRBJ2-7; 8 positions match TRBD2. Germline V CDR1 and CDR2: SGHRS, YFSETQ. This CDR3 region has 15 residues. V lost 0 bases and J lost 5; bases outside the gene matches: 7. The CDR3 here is CASSLGPAGENEQYF. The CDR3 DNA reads TGCGCCAGCAGCTTGGGGCCAGCGGGAGAAAACGAGCAGTACTTC.

CDR3 coding DNA: TGCGCCAGCAGCTTGGATGCGGCAGTCAATCAGCCCCAGCATTTT. Translation gives CASSLDAAVNQPQHF. This chain connects TRBV5-1 to TRBJ1-5; D remains ambiguous. The germline V and J ends were trimmed by 0 bases and 3 bases, with 10 bases remaining between them. CDR3 length: 15 amino acids. In germline, CDR1 is SGHRS, CDR2 YFSETQ.